Below, one TCR beta chain is given with its context. The data were obtained in a study of T cell changes during pregnancy in multiple sclerosis. Profiling relied on immunoSEQ multiplex PCR, and the TCRdb table lists in-frame clones only, not all of them. There are tens of thousands of clones in the sample; about 88% occur only once, and 2.5% to 4% lies in the top ten. The TCR comes from a female donor in good health, enrolled as a control in a pregnancy study. The sequences come from peripheral blood, collected in the first trimester of pregnancy.

This CDR3 reads CASSKVRGGRIFNEQFF. The CDR3, as DNA: TGTGCCAGCAGCAAAGTGAGGGGGGGGCGAATATTTAATGAGCAGTTCTTC. This chain links TRBV21-1 with TRBJ2-1; the table's D call of TRBD2 was not tested on the DNA. TRBV21-1 represents a pseudogene. CDR3 length: 17 amino acids.